The sequence of this TCR beta chain was determined in a study of shared clonotypes between healthy human individuals (TCRdb year 2020). Notes on the research overall: Two women and three men aged 18 to 49 years were included in the cohort. Per donor, three plates each were used for CD4 naive and CD4 memory, two for CD8 naive, and one for CD8 memory. To estimate repertoire size and how much clonotype sharing occurs between individuals, the study deeply sequenced the blood TCR repertoires of roughly 5 healthy adults. Different laboratories and diverse techniques were used to prepare libraries and sequence TCR repertoires, to increase sequencing depth and limit assay-specific biases. Each donor's leukapheresis produced roughly between roughly 0.9 and 9 billion PBMCs.

Based on the germline V gene (reference sequence), the CDR1 and CDR2 sequences are SEHNR and FQNEAQ. The CDR3, from cysteine to phenylalanine, totals 15 residues. Left in the record is the CDR3 DNA by itself, 45 bases read in frame from the first base. V loses 4 bases, J loses 4 bases, and the germline ends lie 14 bases apart. Using the deep immunoSEQ assay, multiplex PCR amplified TCR CDR3 regions from genomic DNA. Extracted genomic DNA from each cell subset was spread evenly across all wells of several immunoSEQ 96-well plates, with each plate serving as a replicate. For sorted subsets, roughly 200 ng genomic DNA, equal to about 30,000 T cell genomes, was loaded into each replicate PCR. The purified libraries were quantified using a Qubit 3.0 fluorometer, sized with a Bioanalyzer 2100, and then quantified again using the KAPA Library Quantification kit. A separate single-read 150-cycle Illumina NextSeq 550 flow cell was used to sequence each immunoSEQ 96-well plate. For the original study's pipeline: Because only junctional sequences without quality scores were contained in the immunoSEQ output, filtering matching that applied to full-length reads could not be performed. Sequences were annotated with PyIR, a Python wrapper for IgBLAST v1.9, using IMGT germline references to assign V/J genes and CDR3. Any read was removed if the V/J assignment was weak (E-value above 1e-6), the CDR3 was missing, or the read contained stop codons, out-of-frame junctions, or ambiguous translated residues. V3J clonotypes were defined as sequences sharing an identical inferred V gene, J gene, and CDR3 amino acid sequence. Percentage overlap between repertoires was computed as shared unique clonotypes divided by the size of the smaller repertoire. Richness of each repertoire was evaluated using RTK rarefaction, the Chao1 estimator, and Recon v2.1 estimates of unobserved clonotypes. Generation probabilities were computed with OLGA for all TCRbeta clonotypes obtained by the gDNA method from several donors. Imported from immuneACCESS, the table was reduced by TCRdb to in-frame sequences with V and J called. These copies leave out some clones; in studies compared against another copy, an unresolved V gene accounts for under half, and the cause of the remainder is not known. Clonal size and the V and J genes are those of that table, whereas D and trimming came from the DNA. This sample comprises under 700,000 clones, about 95% of them detected only once. The ten largest clones take up about 0.11% of the sample.

Of note for this clone: It has no known antigen specificity. No base quality values were provided; no much bigger clone lies one nucleotide off.

Points the paper makes about the study in general: Larger estimated clonotype richness was generally found for naive subsets than for memory subsets. Sampling was limited to blood, and TCR repertoires in tissue likely differ from TCR repertoires in blood. The genetic and exposure-history diversity represented was limited by the small number of donors. Pairwise subsampling indicated that sequencing depth was expected to affect the degree of clonotype sharing among donors. Sharing across four donors was observed for roughly 5% of naive CD4, less than 4% of naive CD8, 2% to 2.5% of memory CD4, and about 0.4% of memory CD8 clonotypes. Compared with non-shared clonotypes, clonotypes shared by all four sorted-subset donors had higher generation probabilities. Even with the large sequencing depth, rarefaction of the sorted-subset datasets indicated that sequencing was incomplete.

For the CD8 naive samples, CD45RO-negative cells were positively selected for CCR7, yielding a CD45RA+CCR7+ population from which TemRA cells were excluded. The donors were healthy, HIV-negative adults with no recently reported acute infections or vaccinations. Every donor was a Caucasian adult living in Nashville, Tennessee, USA. Blood was obtained by leukapheresis, after which PBMCs were separated by Ficoll-Histopaque density gradient centrifugation and cryopreserved in liquid nitrogen vapor phase. Purity and quantity of every magnetically sorted T cell population were checked by analytical flow cytometry. From each sorted fraction, genomic DNA was isolated and quantified by UV absorbance on a Nanodrop 2000c.

The specimen sequenced was naive CD8+ T cells sorted from blood. In the paper's terms, the cell subset or site label means: CD45RA+CCR7+. The receptor's source is a woman in her 30s in good health. The chain is encoded by TRBV7-9 joined to TRBJ1-3; no confident D gene assignment can be made. The DNA reads as follows: TGTGCCAGCAGCTATAGTGCCGGGGAGGGAAACACCATATATTTT. Its translation is CASSYSAGEGNTIYF. With all but the CDR3 taken from the reference TRBV7-9 and TRBJ1-3 genes, the full variable domain is: DTGVSQNPRHKITKRGQNVTFRCDPISEHNRLYWYRQTLGQGPEFLTYFQNEAQLEKSRLLSDRFSAERPKGSFSTLEIQRTEQGDSAMYLCASSYSAGEGNTIYFGEGSWLTVV.